The clone carrying this T cell receptor beta chain was found once. The data derive from a study of cytomegalovirus exposure and HLA in healthy donors. PCR involved 60 Vbeta and 13 Jbeta primers. Clones were sequenced by immunoSEQ multiplex PCR, and TCRdb holds only the in-frame ones, with some missing. The sample includes roughly 98,000 clones, around 80% of them seen just once. The CDR3 is 16 residues long. Germline V lookup: CDR1 LNHDA, CDR2 SQIVND (reference sequence). V was shortened by 7 bases and J by 0 bases, with 18 bases between the two germline ends. The source of this sequence is a man aged 40-49 years in good health and CMV-seronegative. The chain couples TRBV19 to TRBJ1-2; D is perhaps TRBD1 (6 bases). Material: PBMCs. CDR3 region: CASTQTGLGTNYGYTF. The DNA of the CDR3 is TGTGCCAGTACCCAGACAGGACTAGGGACTAACTATGGCTACACCTTC.